The 31 T cell receptor beta chains given below trace back to one sample, sequenced in a study of blood T cell repertoires in COVID-19 (TCRdb year 2020). The library was produced with the immunoSEQ multiplex PCR assay. In TCRdb, the immuneACCESS table is reduced to in-frame sequences with V and J assigned. These tables do not hold every clone; where another copy was compared, an unresolved V gene accounts for under half, and the others remain unexplained. The sample table holds 74,000 or so clones, of which about 91% were seen once. The top ten clonotypes cover roughly 8.8% of the sample. Source material: peripheral blood. These receptors were taken from a man aged 45-60 years with active COVID-19.

The V gene is TRBV11-2, the J gene TRBJ1-1; TRBD1 matches at 7 bases. The germline V gene has CDR1 SGHAT and CDR2 FQNNGV. CDR3 length equals 12 residues. Germline trimming cut 5 bases from V and 10 bases from J; bases unmatched to any gene: 7. The CDR3 coding sequence is TGTGCCAGCAGCCGGGACAGCCCTGGAGCTTTCTTT. Translated: CASSRDSPGAFF.

The J gene is TRBJ1-1, the V gene TRBV4-1; tentatively, D is TRBD1 (5 bases). Trimming took 6 bases from V and 4 from J, leaving 18 bases between them. The germline V gene encodes CDR1 MGHRA and CDR2 YSYEKL. CDR3 length: 15 residues. The CDR3 DNA reads TGCGCCAGCAGGGGCACGGTGCGGGGGGGCACTGAAGCTTTCTTT. Translating it yields CASRGTVRGGTEAFF.

The rearrangement uses TRBV3-1 (or the pseudogene TRBV3-2) and TRBJ1-2, with D maybe TRBD1 (6 bases). V was shortened by 4 bases and J by 0 bases, with 12 bases between the two germline ends. Germline CDR1 and CDR2: LGHDT and YNNKEL (reference sequence). CDR3 length: 15 residues. The CDR3 reads CASSLQGTANYGYTF. The CDR3 region has the DNA TGTGCCAGCAGCCTACAGGGTACAGCTAACTATGGCTACACCTTC.

This chain links TRBV18 with TRBJ2-7, with D unclear. V lost 3 bases and J 2 bases, leaving 8 bases between the germline ends. Per germline, CDR1 KGHSH and CDR2 LQKENI. CDR3 length: 13 amino acids. CDR3 sequence (DNA): TGTGCCAGCTCACCCCTCCCCGCCTACGAGCAGTACTTC. Encoded protein: CASSPLPAYEQYF.

The V and J genes are TRBV18 and TRBJ2-1; D remains ambiguous. The germline gives CDR1 KGHSH, CDR2 LQKENI. The V gene lost 2 bases and the J gene lost 9 bases, with 8 bases spanning the gap. The CDR3 has 12 amino acids. Written as DNA, the CDR3 is TGTGCCAGCTCACCAGGCGGAAGTGAGCAGTTCTTC. Amino acid sequence: CASSPGGSEQFF. The whole variable domain, remainder taken from reference TRBV18 and TRBJ2-1, is NAGVMQNPRHLVRRRGQEARLRCSPMKGHSHVYWYRQLPEEGLKFMVYLQKENIIDESGMPKERFSAEFPKEGPSILRIQQVVRGDSAAYFCASSPGGSEQFFGPGTRLTVL.

CDR3 residues: CASSTPQGAAYGYTF. CDR3 DNA sequence: TGTGCCAGTAGTACCCCCCAGGGGGCGGCCTATGGCTACACCTTC. The chain carries TRBV19 and TRBJ1-2, with 8 positions matching TRBD1. The germline gives CDR1 LNHDA, CDR2 SQIVND (reference sequence). This CDR3 region has 15 residues. J gave up 4 bases and V 4 bases, and 8 bases lay outside the gene matches.

The chain couples TRBV19 to TRBJ2-3, with D unresolved. The CDR3 loop spans 14 amino acids. Trimming shortened V by 3 bases and J by 3 bases, and 10 bases separated the two germline ends. The germline V gene encodes CDR1 LNHDA and CDR2 SQIVND (reference sequence). The DNA for the CDR3 is TGTGCCAGTAGTATGGGTATCGGGACAGATACGCAGTATTTT. It is translated as CASSMGIGTDTQYF.

The J gene is TRBJ2-2, the V gene TRBV18; 10 nucleotides align to TRBD1. Per the germline V gene, CDR1 is KGHSH and CDR2 is LQKENI. This CDR3 spans 16 amino acids. The trim removed 4 bases at V and 7 bases at J, leaving 9 bases unmatched. This chain's CDR3 is CASSRVSGTGVGELFF. For the CDR3, the DNA is TGTGCCAGCTCACGAGTTTCCGGGACAGGGGTCGGGGAGCTGTTTTTT.

The chain joins TRBV6-1 to TRBJ2-5; 8 nucleotides agree with TRBD2. Trimming at V came to 2 bases and at J to 1 base, leaving 9 bases not matched to a gene. In germline, CDR1 is MNHNS, CDR2 SASEGT. This CDR3 has 17 residues. CDR3 in DNA: TGTGCCAGCAGTGAAAGGTTAGCGGGGCCCACCCAAGAGACCCAGTACTTC. Protein product: CASSERLAGPTQETQYF.

The rearrangement joins TRBV7-2 to TRBJ2-1, with 8 bases matching TRBD2. CDR3 size: 16 residues. The junction had 13 bases not matched to a gene; V was cut back by 5 bases and J by 7 bases. Germline values: CDR1 SGHTA, CDR2 FQGNSA. The CDR3 here is CASSTLPPGLGNEQFF. DNA for the CDR3: TGTGCCAGCAGCACCCTGCCTCCGGGACTAGGGAATGAGCAGTTCTTC.

This clone was picked up a small number of times. The chain links TRBV6-5 to TRBJ2-1, with TRBD2 identical over 11 bases. J lost 5 bases, V lost 7 bases, and 4 bases had no gene match. From germline, CDR1 is MNHEY and CDR2 SVGAGI. The CDR3 is made up of 14 amino acids. CDR3 bases: TGTGCCAGCACGCTGACTAGCGGGGACAATGAGCAGTTCTTC. Protein product: CASTLTSGDNEQFF.

The gene calls are TRBV2 and TRBJ2-5; the D gene is possibly TRBD2 (7 bases). The CDR3 has 15 amino acids. V lost 4 bases to trimming and J lost 7 bases, with 19 bases between them. Per the germline V gene, CDR1 is SNHLY and CDR2 is FYNNEI. The CDR3 loop reads CASSGGLGGAGTQYF. The CDR3 coding sequence is TGTGCCAGCAGTGGGGGCTTGGGGGGGGCAGGGACCCAGTACTTC.

This clone has more than one count but fewer than ten. The rearrangement joins TRBV10-3 to TRBJ1-5; 8 bases fit TRBD1. V lost 3 bases to trimming and J lost 12 bases; unmatched junction nucleotides: 10. Per germline, CDR1 ENHRY and CDR2 SYGVKD. The length of the CDR3 is 14 residues. CDR3 nucleotide sequence: TGTGCCATCAGTGAATGGGACAGGACGCAGTTCCAGCATTTT. This encodes CAISEWDRTQFQHF.

In DNA form, the CDR3 reads TGTGCCAGCAGCTTAACAGGAGGGACAGATACGCAGTATTTT. Translated, it gives CASSLTGGTDTQYF. The V call is TRBV7-3, the J call TRBJ2-3; D might be TRBD2 (6 bases). V was cut by 0 bases and J by 3 bases, with 7 bases left in between. Germline CDR1 reads SGHTA; CDR2 reads FQGTGA. This CDR3 spans 14 amino acids.

The J gene is TRBJ1-3, the V gene TRBV30; D is unclear. CDR1 and CDR2 (germline): GTSNPN, SVGIG (reference sequence). CDR3 length: 11 residues. With 5 bases removed from V and 4 bases from J, the gap between germline ends came to 6 bases. The CDR3 region has the DNA TGTGCCTGGGCCGAGGGAAACACCATATATTTT. This codes for CAWAEGNTIYF.

The chain joins TRBV29-1 to TRBJ2-7; D possibly corresponds to TRBD2 (5 bases). CDR1 and CDR2 (germline): SQVTM, ANQGSEA. V was pared by 7 bases and J by 4 bases, with 14 bases between. The CDR3 has 12 amino acids. The CDR3, as DNA: TGCAGCGCTAAGACTGGAGGTTACGAGCAGTACTTC. Translating gives CSAKTGGYEQYF.

The DNA of the CDR3 is TGTGCCAGCAGCTCTTCCTTGACAGGGGGTTATAATTCACCCCTCCACTTT. As protein: CASSSSLTGGYNSPLHF. J is TRBJ1-6 and V is TRBV7-9, with 9 bases fitting TRBD1. The J segment lost 4 bases and the V segment lost 4 bases, leaving 8 bases of the junction unmatched. Germline CDR1 reads SEHNR; CDR2 reads FQNEAQ (reference sequence). This CDR3 has 17 residues. Full variable domain (remainder filled in from reference TRBV7-9 and TRBJ1-6): DTGVSQNPRHKITKRGQNVTFRCDPISEHNRLYWYRQTLGQGPEFLTYFQNEAQLEKSRLLSDRFSAERPKGSFSTLEIQRTEQGDSAMYLCASSSSLTGGYNSPLHFGNGTRLTVT.

The gene calls are TRBV3-1 (or the pseudogene TRBV3-2) and TRBJ2-7; D remains unclear. V dropped 3 bases and J dropped 0 bases, with 12 bases sitting between them. This CDR3 region has 15 residues. Germline-derived CDR1 and CDR2 are LGHDT and YNNKEL (reference sequence). The CDR3 coding sequence is TGTGCCAGCAGCCAGGCACCTAGGAGCTCCTACGAGCAGTACTTC. It yields the protein CASSQAPRSSYEQYF.

The rearrangement links TRBV3-1 (or the pseudogene TRBV3-2) to TRBJ2-1; 9 bases agree with TRBD2. V lost 0 bases and J lost 9; bases outside the gene matches: 12. Germline-derived CDR1 and CDR2 are LGHDT and YNNKEL (reference sequence). CDR3 length: 17 amino acids. CDR3 nucleotide sequence: TGTGCCAGCAGCCAAGATTGGGGCGGGGGGGCAGTTGGTGAGCAGTTCTTC. Protein product: CASSQDWGGGAVGEQFF.

This sequence joins TRBV6-6 and TRBJ1-5; possible D gene TRBD1, 6 bases. The germline V and J ends were trimmed by 5 bases and 0 bases, with 20 bases remaining between them. Germline loops: CDR1 MNHNY, CDR2 SVGAGI (reference sequence). The CDR3 has 18 residues. Written as DNA, the CDR3 is TGTGCCAGCAGTCTCAACCCGGACAGCTATTATAGCAATCAGCCCCAGCATTTT. Encoded protein: CASSLNPDSYYSNQPQHF.

The CDR3: CASTLGTGDTGELFF. As DNA, the CDR3 is TGTGCCAGCACCCTCGGGACAGGTGACACCGGGGAGCTGTTTTTT. The chain combines TRBV6-5 with TRBJ2-2; 8 nucleotides align to TRBD1. V lost 7 bases to trimming and J lost 3 bases; unmatched junction nucleotides: 7. Looked up from germline, CDR1 is MNHEY and CDR2 is SVGAGI. The CDR3 is made up of 15 amino acids.

The chain employs TRBV5-5 and TRBJ2-2; maybe TRBD1 (6 bases). The CDR3 is 15 residues long. V gave up 6 bases and J gave up 3 bases, with 15 bases separating them. Per the germline V gene, CDR1 is SGHKS and CDR2 is YYEKEE (reference sequence). The CDR3 DNA is TGTGCCAGCACTGGCCTAGGACAGTACACCGGGGAGCTGTTTTTT. Translation gives CASTGLGQYTGELFF.

This chain connects TRBV9 to TRBJ2-2; D gene unclear. Germline V CDR1 and CDR2: SGDLS, YYNGEE. There are 13 residues in the CDR3. The ends were cut back, 3 bases at V and 7 bases at J, with 10 bases in the middle. The CDR3 here is CASSADTFGELFF. The CDR3, as DNA: TGTGCCAGCAGCGCAGACACATTCGGGGAGCTGTTTTTT.

This chain uses TRBV27 with TRBJ1-6, with TRBD1 identical over 8 bases. Germline-derived CDR1 and CDR2 are MNHEY and SMNVEV (reference sequence). This CDR3 contains 15 residues. With V trimmed by 5 bases and J by 7 bases, 7 bases remained unmatched. CDR3 in DNA: TGTGCCAGCAGTGGAGTGGACAGGGACAATTCACCCCTCCACTTT. Protein sequence: CASSGVDRDNSPLHF.

The rearrangement links TRBV3-1 (or the pseudogene TRBV3-2) to TRBJ2-7, with D tentatively TRBD1 (5 bases). Germline assignment: CDR1 LGHDT and CDR2 YNNKEL (reference sequence). V lost 3 bases, J lost 0 bases, and 9 bases lay in between. The CDR3 extends over 14 amino acids. The CDR3 is CASSHLGASYEQYF. The CDR3, as DNA: TGTGCCAGCAGCCATTTAGGGGCCTCCTACGAGCAGTACTTC.

The chain links TRBV10-1 to TRBJ2-7, with TRBD1 matching over 7 bases. The CDR3 has 12 residues. The germline CDR1 and CDR2 sequences are WNHNN and SYGVQD (reference sequence). V gave up 5 bases and J gave up 6 bases; unmatched junction bases: 4. The CDR3 coding sequence is TGCGCCAGCAGTAGACAGGGCGGCGAGCAGTACTTC. It specifies CASSRQGGEQYF.

The chain carries TRBV4-3 and TRBJ1-2, with D unclear. Germline CDR1 reads LGHNA; CDR2 reads YSLEER. The germline V and J ends were trimmed by 1 base and 4 bases, with 10 bases remaining between them. This CDR3 comprises 14 residues. CDR3 sequence reads: CASSQGRNSYGYTF. The CDR3 nucleotides read TGCGCCAGCAGCCAAGGCAGGAACAGCTATGGCTACACCTTC.

CDR3 DNA sequence: TGTGCCAGCCACGAGAGGCGGGGGCACACCGGGGAGCTGTTTTTT. Amino acids: CASHERRGHTGELFF. J is TRBJ2-2 and V is TRBV2; weak D call: TRBD2 (7 bases). Germline V gene data show CDR1 as SNHLY and CDR2 as FYNNEI. This CDR3 region has 15 residues. V was shortened by 8 bases and J by 3 bases, with 16 bases between the two germline ends. Combining the CDR3 with reference TRBV2 and TRBJ2-2 gives the whole variable domain EPEVTQTPSHQVTQMGQEVILRCVPISNHLYFYWYRQILGQKVEFLVSFYNNEISEKSEIFDDQFSVERPDGSNFTLKIRSTKLEDSAMYFCASHERRGHTGELFFGEGSRLTVL.

The gene calls are TRBV6-5 and TRBJ1-1; TRBD1 agrees at 10 bases. With V trimmed by 8 bases and J by 9 bases, 9 bases remained unmatched. This CDR3 contains 13 residues. The germline gives CDR1 MNHEY, CDR2 SVGAGI. The CDR3 region has the DNA TGTGCCAGCGAAGAGACAGGGGGCTTGAAAGCTTTCTTT. This sequence encodes CASEETGGLKAFF.

This chain joins TRBV7-9 and TRBJ2-5, with D possibly being TRBD2 (6 bases). CDR1 SEHNR and CDR2 FQNEAQ come from the germline V gene (reference sequence). CDR3 size: 14 residues. V was trimmed by 0 bases and J by 3 bases, leaving 8 bases between them. For the CDR3, the DNA is TGTGCCAGCAGCTTAGCTGGAGGGGAAGAGACCCAGTACTTC. Amino acids: CASSLAGGEETQYF.

The rearrangement links TRBV6-5 to TRBJ2-5; the D is unclear. The V end lost 0 bases, the J end lost 5 bases, and 7 bases lay between the germline ends. This CDR3 has 13 residues. Germline assignment: CDR1 MNHEY and CDR2 SVGAGI. The CDR3 sequence is CASSYSGWETQYF. CDR3 in DNA: TGTGCCAGCAGTTACTCGGGCTGGGAGACCCAGTACTTC.